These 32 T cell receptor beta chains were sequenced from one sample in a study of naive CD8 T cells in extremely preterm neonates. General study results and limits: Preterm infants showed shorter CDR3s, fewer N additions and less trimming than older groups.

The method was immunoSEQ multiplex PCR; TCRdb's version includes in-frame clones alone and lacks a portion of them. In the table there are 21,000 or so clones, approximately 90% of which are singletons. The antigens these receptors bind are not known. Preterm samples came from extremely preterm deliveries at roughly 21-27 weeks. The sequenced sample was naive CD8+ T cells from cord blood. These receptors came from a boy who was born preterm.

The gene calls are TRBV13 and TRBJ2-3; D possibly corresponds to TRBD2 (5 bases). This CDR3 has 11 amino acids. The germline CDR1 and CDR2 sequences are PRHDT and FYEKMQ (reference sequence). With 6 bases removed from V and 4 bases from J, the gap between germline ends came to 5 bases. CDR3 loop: CASRLADTQYF. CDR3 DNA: TGTGCCAGCAGACTAGCAGATACGCAGTATTTT.

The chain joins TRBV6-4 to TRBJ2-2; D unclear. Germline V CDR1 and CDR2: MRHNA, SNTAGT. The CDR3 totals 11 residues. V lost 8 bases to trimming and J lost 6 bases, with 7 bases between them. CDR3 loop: CASPRAGELFF. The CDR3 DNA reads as TGTGCCAGCCCTCGAGCCGGGGAGCTGTTTTTT.

CDR3 in DNA: TGTGCCAGTAGTATGGACAGGTATAGCAATCAGCCCCAGCATTTT. Its translation: CASSMDRYSNQPQHF. The rearrangement links TRBV19 to TRBJ1-5; 7 bases align to TRBD1. The germline V gene has CDR1 LNHDA and CDR2 SQIVND (reference sequence). The CDR3 totals 15 residues. Trimming at V came to 3 bases and at J to 0 bases, leaving 2 bases not matched to a gene.

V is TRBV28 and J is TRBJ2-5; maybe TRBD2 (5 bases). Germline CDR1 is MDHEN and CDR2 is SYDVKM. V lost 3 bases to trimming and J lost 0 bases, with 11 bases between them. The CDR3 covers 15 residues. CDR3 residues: CASSFRTLHQETQYF. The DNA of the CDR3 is TGTGCCAGCAGTTTTCGGACTCTCCACCAAGAGACCCAGTACTTC.

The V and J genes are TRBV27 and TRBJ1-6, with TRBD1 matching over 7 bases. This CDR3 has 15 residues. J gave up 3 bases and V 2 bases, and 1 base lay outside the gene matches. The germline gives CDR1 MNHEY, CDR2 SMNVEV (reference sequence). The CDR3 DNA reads TGTGCCAGCAGTTTACGGACAGGCTATAATTCACCCCTCCACTTT. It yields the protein CASSLRTGYNSPLHF.

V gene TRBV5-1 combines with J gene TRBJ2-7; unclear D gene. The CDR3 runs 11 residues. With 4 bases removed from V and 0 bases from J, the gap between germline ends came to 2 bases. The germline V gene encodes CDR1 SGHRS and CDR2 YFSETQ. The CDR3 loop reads CASSSSYEQYF. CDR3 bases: TGCGCCAGCAGCAGCTCCTACGAGCAGTACTTC.

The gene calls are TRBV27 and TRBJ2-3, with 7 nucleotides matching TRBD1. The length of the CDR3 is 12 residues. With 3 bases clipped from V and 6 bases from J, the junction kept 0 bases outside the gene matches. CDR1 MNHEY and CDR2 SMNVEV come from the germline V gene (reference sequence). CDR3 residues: CASSLTGDTQYF. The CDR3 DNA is TGTGCCAGCAGTTTGACAGGGGATACGCAGTATTTT.

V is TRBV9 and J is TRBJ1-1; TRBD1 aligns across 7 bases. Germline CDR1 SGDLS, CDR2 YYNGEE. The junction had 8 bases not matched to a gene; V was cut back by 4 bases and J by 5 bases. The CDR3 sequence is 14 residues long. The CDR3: CASSPYSQGTEAFF. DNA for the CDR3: TGTGCCAGCAGCCCATATTCACAGGGGACTGAAGCTTTCTTT.

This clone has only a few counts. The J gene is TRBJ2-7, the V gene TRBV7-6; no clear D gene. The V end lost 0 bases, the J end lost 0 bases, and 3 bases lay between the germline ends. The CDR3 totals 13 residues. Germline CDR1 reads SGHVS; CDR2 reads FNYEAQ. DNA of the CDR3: TGTGCCAGCAGCTTAGCGGGCTCCTACGAGCAGTACTTC. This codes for CASSLAGSYEQYF.

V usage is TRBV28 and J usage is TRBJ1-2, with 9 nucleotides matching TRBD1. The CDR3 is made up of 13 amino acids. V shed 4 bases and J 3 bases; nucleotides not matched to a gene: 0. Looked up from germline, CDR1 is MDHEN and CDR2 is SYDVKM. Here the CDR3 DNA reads TGTGCCAGCAGTTGGGACAGGGACTATGGCTACACCTTC. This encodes CASSWDRDYGYTF.

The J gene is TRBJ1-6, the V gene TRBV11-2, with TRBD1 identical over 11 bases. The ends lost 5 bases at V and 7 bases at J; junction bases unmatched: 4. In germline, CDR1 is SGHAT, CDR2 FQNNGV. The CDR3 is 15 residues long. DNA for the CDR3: TGTGCCAGCAGCGTCGGGACAGGGGGAAATTCACCCCTCCACTTT. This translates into CASSVGTGGNSPLHF.

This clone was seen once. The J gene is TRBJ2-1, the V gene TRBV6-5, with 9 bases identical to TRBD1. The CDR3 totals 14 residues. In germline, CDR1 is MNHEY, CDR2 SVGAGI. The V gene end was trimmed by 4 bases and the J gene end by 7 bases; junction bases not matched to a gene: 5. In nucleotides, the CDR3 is TGTGCCAGCAGTTTCTCCGGGACAGGGAATGAGCAGTTCTTC. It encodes CASSFSGTGNEQFF.

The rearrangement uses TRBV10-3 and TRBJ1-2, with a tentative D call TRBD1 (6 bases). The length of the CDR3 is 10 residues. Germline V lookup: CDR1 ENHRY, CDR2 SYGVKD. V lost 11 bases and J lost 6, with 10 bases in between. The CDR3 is CAVRDNGYTF. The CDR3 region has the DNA TGTGCCGTCCGGGACAATGGCTACACCTTC.

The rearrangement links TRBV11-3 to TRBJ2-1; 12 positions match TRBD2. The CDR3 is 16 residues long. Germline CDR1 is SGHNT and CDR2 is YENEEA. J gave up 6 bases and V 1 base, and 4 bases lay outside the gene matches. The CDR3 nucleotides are TGTGCCAGCAGCTTAGCTCCTAGCGGGGGGGCCAATGAGCAGTTCTTC. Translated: CASSLAPSGGANEQFF.

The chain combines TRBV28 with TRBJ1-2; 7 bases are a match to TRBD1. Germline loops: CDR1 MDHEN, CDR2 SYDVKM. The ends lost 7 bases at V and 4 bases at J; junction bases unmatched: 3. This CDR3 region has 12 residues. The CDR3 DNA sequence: TGTGCCAGCACCTGGACAGGCTATGGCTACACCTTC. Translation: CASTWTGYGYTF.

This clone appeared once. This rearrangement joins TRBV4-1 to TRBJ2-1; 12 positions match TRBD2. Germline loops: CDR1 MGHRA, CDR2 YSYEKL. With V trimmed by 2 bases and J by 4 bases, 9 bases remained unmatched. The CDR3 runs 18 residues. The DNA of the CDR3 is TGCGCCAGCAGCCAATATCCACTTCTAGCGGGGGGGTACAATGAGCAGTTCTTC. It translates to CASSQYPLLAGGYNEQFF.

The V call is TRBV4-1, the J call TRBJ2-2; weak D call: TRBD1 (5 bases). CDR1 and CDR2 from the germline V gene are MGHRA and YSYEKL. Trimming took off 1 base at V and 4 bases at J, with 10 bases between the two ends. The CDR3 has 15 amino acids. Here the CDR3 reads CASSQVKRGTGELFF. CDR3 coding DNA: TGCGCCAGCAGCCAAGTAAAAAGGGGCACCGGGGAGCTGTTTTTT.

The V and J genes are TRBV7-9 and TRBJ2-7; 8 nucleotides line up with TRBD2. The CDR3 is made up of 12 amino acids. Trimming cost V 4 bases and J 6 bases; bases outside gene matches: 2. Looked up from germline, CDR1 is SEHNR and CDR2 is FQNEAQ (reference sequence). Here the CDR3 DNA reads TGTGCCAGCAGCTCCCGGGGGGGCGAGCAGTACTTC. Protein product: CASSSRGGEQYF.

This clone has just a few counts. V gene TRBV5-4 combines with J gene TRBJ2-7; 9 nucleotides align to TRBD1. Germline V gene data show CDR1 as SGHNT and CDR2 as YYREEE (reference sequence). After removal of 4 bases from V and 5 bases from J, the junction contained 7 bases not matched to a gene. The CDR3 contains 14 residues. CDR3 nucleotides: TGTGCCAGCAGCCGGGACAGGGCGCCCCACGAGCAGTACTTC. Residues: CASSRDRAPHEQYF.

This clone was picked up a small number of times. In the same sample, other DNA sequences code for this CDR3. Here the CDR3 DNA reads TGTGCCAGTAGCGGGGGGGCCTACGAGCAGTACTTC. This translates into CASSGGAYEQYF. This chain joins TRBV19 and TRBJ2-7; 8 bases map to TRBD2. V lost 6 bases to trimming and J lost 2 bases; unmatched junction nucleotides: 0. Germline loops: CDR1 LNHDA, CDR2 SQIVND (reference sequence). The CDR3 sequence is 12 residues long. Combining the CDR3 with reference TRBV19 and TRBJ2-7 gives the whole variable domain DGGITQSPKYLFRKEGQNVTLSCEQNLNHDAMYWYRQDPGQGLRLIYYSQIVNDFQKGDIAEGYSVSREKKESFPLTVTSAQKNPTAFYLCASSGGAYEQYFGPGTRLTVT.

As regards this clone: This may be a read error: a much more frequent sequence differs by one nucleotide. CDR3 coding DNA: TGTGCCAGCAGCCAAGGGACAGGGGGCTACGAGCAGTACTTC. The encoded protein is CASSQGTGGYEQYF. This chain joins TRBV14 and TRBJ2-7; TRBD1 matches at 10 bases. The CDR3 runs 14 residues. Germline trimming cut 1 base from V and 3 bases from J; bases unmatched to any gene: 0. Germline V gene data show CDR1 as SGHDN and CDR2 as FVKESK.

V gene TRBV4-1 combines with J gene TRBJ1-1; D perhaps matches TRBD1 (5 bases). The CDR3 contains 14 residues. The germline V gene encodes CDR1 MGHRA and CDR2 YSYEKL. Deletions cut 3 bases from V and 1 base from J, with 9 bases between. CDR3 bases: TGCGCCAGCAGCCAGGGGGTTCCGAACACTGAAGCTTTCTTT. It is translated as CASSQGVPNTEAFF.

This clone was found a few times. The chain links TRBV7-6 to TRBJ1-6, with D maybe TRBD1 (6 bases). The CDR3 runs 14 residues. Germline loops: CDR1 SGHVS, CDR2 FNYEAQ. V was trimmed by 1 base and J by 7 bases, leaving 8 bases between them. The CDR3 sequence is CASSLGTANSPLHF. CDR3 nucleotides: TGTGCCAGCAGCTTAGGGACAGCGAATTCACCCCTCCACTTT.

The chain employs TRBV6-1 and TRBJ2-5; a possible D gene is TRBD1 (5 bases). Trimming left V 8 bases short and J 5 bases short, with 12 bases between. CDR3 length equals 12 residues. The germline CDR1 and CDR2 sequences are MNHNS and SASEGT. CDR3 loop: CASDPKGETQYF. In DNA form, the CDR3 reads TGTGCCAGCGACCCCAAGGGGGAGACCCAGTACTTC.

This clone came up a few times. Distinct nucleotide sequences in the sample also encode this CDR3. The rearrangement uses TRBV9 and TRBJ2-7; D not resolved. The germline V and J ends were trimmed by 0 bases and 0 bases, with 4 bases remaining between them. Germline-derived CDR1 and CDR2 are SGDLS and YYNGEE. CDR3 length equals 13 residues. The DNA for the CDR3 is TGTGCCAGCAGCGTAGACAGCTCCTACGAGCAGTACTTC. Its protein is CASSVDSSYEQYF.

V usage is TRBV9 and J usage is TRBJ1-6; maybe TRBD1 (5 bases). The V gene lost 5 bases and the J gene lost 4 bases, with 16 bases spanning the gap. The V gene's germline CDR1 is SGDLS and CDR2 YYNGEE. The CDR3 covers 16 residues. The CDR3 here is CASSLRGTEYNSPLHF. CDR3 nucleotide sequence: TGTGCCAGCAGTCTTAGAGGGACGGAATATAATTCACCCCTCCACTTT.

The CDR3 DNA reads as TGTGCCAGCAGACAGGGGACAGATACGCAGTATTTT. It encodes CASRQGTDTQYF. The V and J genes are TRBV6-5 and TRBJ2-3; 7 nucleotides line up with TRBD1. This CDR3 comprises 12 residues. V was clipped by 6 bases and J by 3 bases; unmatched bases: 0. Looked up from germline, CDR1 is MNHEY and CDR2 is SVGAGI.

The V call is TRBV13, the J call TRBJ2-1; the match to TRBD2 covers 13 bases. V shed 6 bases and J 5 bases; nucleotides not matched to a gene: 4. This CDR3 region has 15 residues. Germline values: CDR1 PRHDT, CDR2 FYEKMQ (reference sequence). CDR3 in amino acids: CASSSGLAGDNEQFF. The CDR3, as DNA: TGTGCCAGCAGTTCTGGACTAGCGGGGGACAATGAGCAGTTCTTC.

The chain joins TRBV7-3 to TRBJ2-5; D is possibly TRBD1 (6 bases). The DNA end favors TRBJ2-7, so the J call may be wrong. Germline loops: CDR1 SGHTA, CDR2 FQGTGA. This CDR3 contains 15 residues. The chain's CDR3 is CASSFEAGDGYEQYF. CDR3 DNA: TGTGCCAGCAGCTTTGAGGCAGGGGACGGCTACGAGCAGTACTTC.

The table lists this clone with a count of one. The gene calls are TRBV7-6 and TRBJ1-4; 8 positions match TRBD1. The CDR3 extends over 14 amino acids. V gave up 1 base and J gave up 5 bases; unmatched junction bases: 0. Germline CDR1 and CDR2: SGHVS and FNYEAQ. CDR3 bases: TGTGCCAGCAGCTTAGGGACAGGGAATGAAAAACTGTTTTTT. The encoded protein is CASSLGTGNEKLFF.

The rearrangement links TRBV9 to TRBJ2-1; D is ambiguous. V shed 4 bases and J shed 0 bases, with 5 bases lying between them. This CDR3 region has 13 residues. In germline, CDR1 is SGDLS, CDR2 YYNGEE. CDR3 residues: CASSYSSYNEQFF. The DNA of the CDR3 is TGTGCCAGCAGCTATTCCTCCTACAATGAGCAGTTCTTC.

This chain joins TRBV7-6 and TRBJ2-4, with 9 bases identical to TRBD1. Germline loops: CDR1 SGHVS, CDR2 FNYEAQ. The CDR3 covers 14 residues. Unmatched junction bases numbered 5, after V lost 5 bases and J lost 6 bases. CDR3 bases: TGTGCCAGCAGCCAATCACAGGGGGCAAACATTCAGTACTTC. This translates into CASSQSQGANIQYF.